In this sample, the clone carrying this T cell receptor beta chain turned up a few times. What it binds is not known. This specimen belongs to a study of beta chain features in type 1 diabetes. The overall study: Sorted cells numbering over 95,000,000 were examined across all samples. Findings and caveats of the study: Moderate but significant shortening of TCRB CDR3s was recorded in all four CD4+ subsets from Type 1 diabetes patients.

Sequencing targeted expressed TCRB transcripts, as all isolated RNA had been reverse transcribed. Each sample of naive, central memory or regulatory T cells had, on average, about 3.57 million reads. Method: immunoSEQ multiplex PCR; TCRdb's copy keeps in-frame clones and lacks some. The sample holds 600,000 to 700,000 clones, over 10% seen once. Each donor gave one heparinised blood draw averaging roughly 100 mL. Germline-derived CDR1 and CDR2 are MDHEN and SYDVKM. CDR3 size: 14 residues. Trimming removed 1 base at V and 9 bases at J, with 13 bases between. The genes are TRBV28 and TRBJ2-1; no definite D call. The material sequenced was naive CD4+ T cells from blood. The origin of this receptor is a man younger than 40 with type 1 diabetes. The CDR3 region has the DNA TGTGCCAGCAGTTTATATCCAGGTTGGGCTGAGCAGTTCTTC. This sequence encodes CASSLYPGWAEQFF.